The 30 T cell receptor beta chains given below trace back to one sample, sequenced in a study of OX40 agonist ivuxolimab in advanced cancers. Data came from immunoSEQ multiplex PCR; TCRdb stores just in-frame clones and leaves some out. The sample has about 49,000 clones, 70% to 85% seen once; the top ten hold more than 10%. The sequencing here drew on CD4+ or CD8+ T cells sorted from blood, taken in a trial of the OX40 agonist ivuxolimab. All receptors derive from an adult with an advanced solid tumor such as melanoma, head and neck, liver or kidney cancer.

The chain recombines TRBV6-5 with TRBJ2-7; 10 bases line up with TRBD2. Germline CDR1 and CDR2: MNHEY and SVGAGI. The CDR3 runs to 15 residues. V lost 5 bases and J lost 3; bases outside the gene matches: 7. CDR3 bases: TGTGCCAGCAGTCCTCCTAGCGGGAGTTTCTACGAGCAGTACTTC. Translated: CASSPPSGSFYEQYF.

This clone was recorded only once. The chain has TRBV5-1 and TRBJ1-2; the match to TRBD1 covers 8 bases. Germline assignment: CDR1 SGHRS and CDR2 YFSETQ. This CDR3 is built from 15 residues. V was clipped by 1 base and J by 6 bases; unmatched bases: 8. CDR3 residues: CASSLRTGSMDGYTF. The DNA of the CDR3 is TGCGCCAGCAGCTTGAGGACAGGGTCAATGGATGGCTACACCTTC. Using reference TRBV5-1 and TRBJ1-2 for the parts outside the CDR3, the full variable domain is KAGVTQTPRYLIKTRGQQVTLSCSPISGHRSVSWYQQTPGQGLQFLFEYFSETQRNKGNFPGRFSGRQFSNSRSEMNVSTLELGDSALYLCASSLRTGSMDGYTFGSGTRLTVV.

This clone is medium-sized (0.01 to 0.1%) in the sample. The V and J genes are TRBV19 and TRBJ2-7; D is tentatively TRBD1 or TRBD2 (5 bases each). Germline V gives CDR1 LNHDA, CDR2 SQIVND (reference sequence). Trimming stripped 7 bases from V and 0 bases from J, with 13 bases between. The CDR3 is 14 residues long. DNA for the CDR3: TGTGCCAGTACGAGGGACGCCAGCTCCTACGAGCAGTACTTC. Its translation: CASTRDASSYEQYF.

This sequence joins TRBV6-4 and TRBJ2-1, with D maybe TRBD1 (5 bases). The CDR3 is made up of 16 amino acids. Trimming removed 0 bases from V and 6 bases from J, with 15 bases in between. Germline-derived CDR1 and CDR2 are MRHNA and SNTAGT. Written as DNA, the CDR3 is TGTGCCAGCAGTGACTCCTTCAGGGCACCCTCCAATGAGCAGTTCTTC. Translated: CASSDSFRAPSNEQFF.

This clone was observed once. This sequence joins TRBV1 and TRBJ1-6; TRBD1, the table's D call, lacks a check against the DNA. TRBV1 has pseudogene status. The CDR3 length is 15 residues. The CDR3 loop reads CTSSQVTGGYSPLHF. The CDR3 coding sequence is TGCACCAGCAGCCAAGTGACAGGGGGTTATTCACCCCTCCACTTT.

This clone was recorded only once. The chain joins TRBV2 to TRBJ1-4; the match to TRBD1 covers 7 bases. CDR3 length equals 14 residues. Per germline, CDR1 SNHLY and CDR2 FYNNEI. The V segment lost 6 bases and the J segment 4 bases; nucleotides outside the gene matches: 5. Written as DNA, the CDR3 is TGTGCCAGCAGGAGACAGGGTTATAATGAAAAACTGTTTTTT. This sequence encodes CASRRQGYNEKLFF.

This chain uses TRBV2 with TRBJ1-6; 8 nucleotides match TRBD1. J was trimmed by 3 bases and V by 7 bases; bases with no gene match: 5. Germline V gene lookup returns CDR1 SNHLY and CDR2 FYNNEI. CDR3 length: 15 amino acids. The chain's CDR3 is CASTRTGIYNSPLHF. As DNA, the CDR3 is TGTGCCAGCACCCGGACAGGGATCTATAATTCACCCCTCCACTTT.

The rearrangement links TRBV5-4 to TRBJ2-7; D is unresolved. The length of the CDR3 is 16 residues. Trimming took 0 bases from V and 2 from J, leaving 15 bases between them. In germline, CDR1 is SGHNT, CDR2 YYREEE (reference sequence). CDR3 coding DNA: TGTGCCAGCAGCTTGGCCTTGGCAGCAACGACCTACGAGCAGTACTTC. It encodes CASSLALAATTYEQYF.

In this sample, this clone turned up once. This chain links TRBV4-1 with TRBJ2-7; TRBD1 or TRBD2 may be the D gene (7 bases each). V lost 0 bases to trimming and J lost 6 bases, with 12 bases between them. The germline V gene has CDR1 MGHRA and CDR2 YSYEKL. This CDR3 comprises 14 residues. The CDR3 loop reads CASSQEGRGGEQYF. The CDR3 coding sequence is TGCGCCAGCAGCCAAGAGGGCAGGGGGGGCGAGCAGTACTTC.

The chain couples TRBV11-3 to TRBJ2-1, with D perhaps matching TRBD1 or TRBD2 (5 bases each). Germline V gene lookup returns CDR1 SGHNT and CDR2 YENEEA. V was pared by 1 base and J by 14 bases, with 15 bases between. The length of the CDR3 is 13 residues. This CDR3 is CASSLVGRGEKFF. The CDR3 DNA reads TGTGCCAGCAGCTTAGTCGGTAGGGGAGAAAAGTTCTTC.

The genes are TRBV6-1 and TRBJ2-7; D might be TRBD2 (5 bases). The V and J ends lost 6 bases and 3 bases respectively, with 12 bases between them. This CDR3 contains 13 residues. The V gene's germline CDR1 is MNHNS and CDR2 SASEGT. Here the CDR3 reads CASSPPGVYEQYF. The CDR3, as DNA: TGTGCCAGCAGCCCCCCCGGGGTCTACGAGCAGTACTTC.

The chain combines TRBV10-1 with TRBJ1-1; D call uncertain. V shed 5 bases and J shed 3 bases, with 10 bases lying between them. The CDR3 has 13 residues. The germline V gene has CDR1 WNHNN and CDR2 SYGVQD (reference sequence). This chain's CDR3 is CASSPDLDTEAFF. CDR3 bases: TGCGCCAGCAGTCCGGACTTGGACACTGAAGCTTTCTTT.

The chain carries TRBV18 and TRBJ1-3, with 9 bases fitting TRBD1. The J segment lost 0 bases and the V segment lost 3 bases, leaving 6 bases of the junction unmatched. Germline-derived CDR1 and CDR2 are KGHSH and LQKENI. The CDR3 extends over 17 amino acids. The CDR3 loop is CASSPRTGEISGNTIYF. The DNA of the CDR3 is TGTGCCAGCTCACCGCGGACAGGGGAAATCTCTGGAAACACCATATATTTT.

The chain has TRBV18 and TRBJ2-1; 9 bases map to TRBD2. The CDR3 length is 16 residues. Germline loops: CDR1 KGHSH, CDR2 LQKENI. Unmatched junction bases numbered 7, after V lost 4 bases and J lost 3 bases. The CDR3: CASSLAPAGGYNEQFF. In DNA, the CDR3 is TGTGCCAGCTCACTAGCACCAGCGGGAGGCTACAATGAGCAGTTCTTC.

Only one count was recorded for this clone. This sequence joins TRBV19 and TRBJ2-4; 12 bases fit TRBD2. V lost 10 bases to trimming and J lost 7 bases; unmatched junction nucleotides: 17. The germline V gene has CDR1 LNHDA and CDR2 SQIVND (reference sequence). CDR3 length: 17 amino acids. The DNA of the CDR3 is TGTGCCACCATGGGGGGAGCTAGCGGGAGGGCCGGGAACATTCAGTACTTC. Amino acid sequence: CATMGGASGRAGNIQYF.

The chain recombines TRBV6-1 with TRBJ2-1, with 11 bases aligning to TRBD2. Germline lookup yields CDR1 MNHNS and CDR2 SASEGT. The CDR3 extends over 19 amino acids. Trimming took 1 base from V and 5 from J; bases not matched to a gene: 13. This CDR3 is CASSEGWGSGRAGDNEQFF. Here the CDR3 DNA reads TGTGCCAGCAGTGAAGGGTGGGGTAGCGGGAGGGCCGGGGACAATGAGCAGTTCTTC.

This clone came up once. J is TRBJ2-2 and V is TRBV5-8, with 9 bases fitting TRBD2. CDR3 length equals 19 residues. Germline CDR1 is SGHTS and CDR2 is YDEGEE. V lost 0 bases to trimming and J lost 0 bases; unmatched junction nucleotides: 9. This CDR3 reads CASSLVISGSKPNTGELFF. CDR3 DNA: TGTGCCAGCAGCTTGGTAATTAGCGGGAGTAAACCGAACACCGGGGAGCTGTTTTTT.

This chain joins TRBV10-2 and TRBJ2-1; TRBD2 matches 9 bases. The CDR3 length is 14 residues. The germline gives CDR1 WSHSY, CDR2 SAAADI. Trimming cost V 4 bases and J 4 bases; bases outside gene matches: 2. The CDR3 is CASSVSGRYNEQFF. Written as DNA, the CDR3 is TGCGCCAGCAGTGTTAGCGGGAGATACAATGAGCAGTTCTTC.

The rearrangement joins TRBV30 to TRBJ1-2, with 7 bases lining up with TRBD1. With V trimmed by 3 bases and J by 8 bases, 12 bases remained unmatched. CDR3 length equals 14 residues. Germline lookup yields CDR1 GTSNPN and CDR2 SVGIG (reference sequence). The CDR3 loop is CAWRAKGAYRGYTF. CDR3 DNA sequence: TGTGCCTGGAGAGCCAAGGGGGCTTATCGAGGCTACACCTTC.

This chain connects TRBV5-1 to TRBJ2-3, with D maybe TRBD1 (5 bases). V was cut by 4 bases and J by 5 bases, with 8 bases left in between. Germline-derived CDR1 and CDR2 are SGHRS and YFSETQ. This CDR3 spans 12 amino acids. As DNA, the CDR3 is TGCGCCAGCAGCCCGACAGAAGATACGCAGTATTTT. It encodes CASSPTEDTQYF.

This clone has a single count. The chain recombines TRBV14 with TRBJ2-6; a possible D gene is TRBD2 (5 bases). Trimming pared 4 bases from V and 4 bases from J, leaving 14 bases between. The CDR3 totals 16 residues. Germline V gene lookup returns CDR1 SGHDN and CDR2 FVKESK. CDR3 DNA: TGTGCCAGCAGCCTCCTAGGCTCGGGAGGGGCCAACGTCCTGACTTTC. This sequence encodes CASSLLGSGGANVLTF.

In nucleotides, the CDR3 is TGCGCCAGCAGCCCCCTCGGAGCCAGGGCCCAAGAGACCCAGTACTTC. It specifies CASSPLGARAQETQYF. This chain uses TRBV5-1 with TRBJ2-5; possible D gene TRBD1, 5 bases. V lost 4 bases and J 1 base, leaving 17 bases between the germline ends. Germline lookup yields CDR1 SGHRS and CDR2 YFSETQ. The CDR3 sequence is 16 residues long.

The chain links TRBV2 to TRBJ1-4; 12 bases fit TRBD1. V dropped 6 bases and J dropped 4; count of bases not matched to a gene: 3. Germline V gene sequence: CDR1 SNHLY, CDR2 FYNNEI. This CDR3 region has 15 residues. CDR3 nucleotides: TGTGCCAGCAGGGGACAGGGGGCCGGTAATGAAAAACTGTTTTTT. This codes for CASRGQGAGNEKLFF.

CDR3 coding DNA: TGTGCCAGCAGAACCCTGAGTAGCGGGAGCCACAATGAGCAGTTCTTC. This gives the protein CASRTLSSGSHNEQFF. V is TRBV2 and J is TRBJ2-1; 9 bases are a match to TRBD2. This CDR3 has 16 amino acids. The V and J ends lost 6 bases and 5 bases, in that order; junction bases with no gene match: 11. Germline CDR1 reads SNHLY; CDR2 reads FYNNEI.

This clone came up once. The CDR3 sequence is CASAGTANSGNTIYF. DNA of the CDR3: TGTGCCAGCGCCGGGACAGCTAACTCTGGAAACACCATATATTTT. The rearrangement links TRBV19 to TRBJ1-3, with 7 nucleotides matching TRBD1. Germline CDR1 LNHDA, CDR2 SQIVND (reference sequence). Germline trimming cut 9 bases from V and 0 bases from J; bases unmatched to any gene: 8. The CDR3 covers 15 residues. Together with reference TRBV19 and TRBJ1-3, the CDR3 gives the full variable domain: DGGITQSPKYLFRKEGQNVTLSCEQNLNHDAMYWYRQDPGQGLRLIYYSQIVNDFQKGDIAEGYSVSREKKESFPLTVTSAQKNPTAFYLCASAGTANSGNTIYFGEGSWLTVV.

This clone has just a few counts. CDR3 DNA: TGTGCCAGTAGTATAGAGTACGAAGGGCGGCCCCAGCATTTT. Translation: CASSIEYEGRPQHF. The gene calls are TRBV19 and TRBJ1-5; D is unclear. CDR3 length equals 14 residues. Per germline, CDR1 LNHDA and CDR2 SQIVND (reference sequence). Deletions cut 0 bases from V and 9 bases from J, with 12 bases between. The full variable domain, rest sourced from reference TRBV19 and TRBJ1-5, is DGGITQSPKYLFRKEGQNVTLSCEQNLNHDAMYWYRQDPGQGLRLIYYSQIVNDFQKGDIAEGYSVSREKKESFPLTVTSAQKNPTAFYLCASSIEYEGRPQHFGDGTRLSIL.

This sequence joins TRBV30 and TRBJ2-7, with a weak D call TRBD1 (6 bases). Trimming shortened V by 4 bases and J by 6 bases, and 16 bases separated the two germline ends. From germline, CDR1 is GTSNPN and CDR2 SVGIG (reference sequence). The CDR3 is 13 residues long. The CDR3 reads CAWTTQQGSEQYF. In DNA, the CDR3 is TGTGCCTGGACCACCCAACAGGGATCCGAGCAGTACTTC. Filled out from reference TRBV30 and TRBJ2-7, the complete variable domain reads SQTIHQWPATLVQPVGSPLSLECTVEGTSNPNLYWYRQAAGRGLQLLFYSVGIGQISSEVPQNLSASRPQDRQFILSSKKLLLSDSGFYLCAWTTQQGSEQYFGPGTRLTVT.

The chain combines TRBV23-1 with TRBJ1-5, with D unclear. TRBV23-1 is an ORF, and what it does is uncertain. The CDR3 runs to 18 residues. The germline V and J ends were trimmed by 4 bases and 0 bases, with 19 bases remaining between them. CDR3: CASSPQNARPYSNQPQHF. The CDR3 nucleotides are TGCGCCAGCAGTCCGCAGAACGCCCGACCTTATAGCAATCAGCCCCAGCATTTT.

The table lists this clone with a few counts. Distinct nucleotide sequences in the sample also encode this CDR3. The rearrangement joins TRBV7-7 to TRBJ2-3; 8 bases map to TRBD1. Per the germline V gene, CDR1 is SSHAT and CDR2 is FNYEAQ (reference sequence). J was trimmed by 3 bases and V by 2 bases; bases with no gene match: 1. The CDR3 totals 14 residues. The CDR3 DNA is TGTGCCAGCAGCTTAACAGGGGGAACAGATACGCAGTATTTT. Its protein product is CASSLTGGTDTQYF.

This rearrangement joins TRBV28 to TRBJ2-1, with TRBD1 matching over 12 bases. Germline CDR1 reads MDHEN; CDR2 reads SYDVKM. Losses at the gene ends were 10 bases for V and 10 bases for J; bases not matched to a gene: 8. This CDR3 spans 13 amino acids. Written as DNA, the CDR3 is TGTGCCATCCGGGACAGGGGGCTCGGGGAGCAGTTCTTC. The encoded protein is CAIRDRGLGEQFF.